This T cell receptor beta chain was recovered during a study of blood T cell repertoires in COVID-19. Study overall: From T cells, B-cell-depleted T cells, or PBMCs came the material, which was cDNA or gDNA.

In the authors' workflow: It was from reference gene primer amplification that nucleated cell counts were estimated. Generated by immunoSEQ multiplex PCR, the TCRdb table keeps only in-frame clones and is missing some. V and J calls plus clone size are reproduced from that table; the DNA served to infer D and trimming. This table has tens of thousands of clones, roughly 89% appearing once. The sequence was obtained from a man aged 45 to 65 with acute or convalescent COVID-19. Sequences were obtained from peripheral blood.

CDR3 sequence (DNA): TGCGCCAGCAGCTTCGGGACAGCCCGGAACAATGAGCAGTTCTTC. This translates into CASSFGTARNNEQFF. This sequence joins TRBV5-1 and TRBJ2-1; 7 positions match TRBD1. The CDR3 length is 15 residues. V trimming: 2 bases; J trimming: 5 bases; junction bases outside the gene matches: 7. The germline V gene has CDR1 SGHRS and CDR2 YFSETQ.